These T cell receptor beta chains were read from a single sample in a study of cytomegalovirus exposure and HLA in healthy donors. The assay was immunoSEQ multiplex PCR, and TCRdb's table has in-frame clones only and misses some. This repertoire shows 250,000 to 350,000 clones, roughly 89% found once; its top ten account for 4%. The specimen sequenced was PBMCs. The receptors come from a man aged 40-55 years in good health and CMV-seropositive. Each CDR3 is given with its conserved first and last residue. A D gene is named only where the DNA matches it firmly. Only some rows state a clone size, as once, few, many or a class for expanded clones.

J | D | size | V | DNA | CDR3
TRBJ1-3 | . | . | TRBV18 | TGTGCCAGCTCAGGCGTACAGGCGAGAAACACCATATATTTT | CASSGVQARNTIYF
TRBJ2-7 | TRBD1 | . | TRBV5-4 | TGTGCCAGCAGCCAGGGAGACAGGGAGTCCCACGAGCAGTACTTC | CASSQGDRESHEQYF
TRBJ1-1 | TRBD1 | . | TRBV28 | TGTGCCAGCAGTACCCGGGACAGGCAATACGGGACTGAAGCTTTCTTT | CASSTRDRQYGTEAFF
TRBJ1-5 | . | . | TRBV5-6 | TGTGCCAGCAGCTTGGCAGGGGCGAGCAATCAGCCCCAGCATTTT | CASSLAGASNQPQHF
TRBJ2-6 | TRBD1 | . | TRBV6-1 | TGTGCCAGCAGTGCCATCTCCGGGACAGGCAGCTCTGGGGCCAACGTCCTGACTTTC | CASSAISGTGSSGANVLTF
TRBJ1-2 | TRBD1 | once | TRBV30 | TGTGCCTGGAACCGGGACAGGGAAAGGTACACCTTC | CAWNRDRERYTF
TRBJ2-7 | TRBD2 | . | TRBV27 | TGTGCCAGCGCCCCCGGGACTAGCCCGTCCTACGAGCAGTACTTC | CASAPGTSPSYEQYF
TRBJ2-6 | . | . | TRBV5-1 | TGCGCCAGCAGCTTCGGAGGGGCTGGGGCCAACGTCCTGACTTTC | CASSFGGAGANVLTF
TRBJ2-7 | TRBD1 | few | TRBV7-9 | TGTGCCAGCAGCTCAGACAGGGCGAGGGAGCAGTACTTC | CASSSDRAREQYF
TRBJ1-5 | TRBD1 | . | TRBV7-2 | TGTGCCAGCAGCTTGATGGACAGGGGGCGAAATCAGCCCCAGCATTTT | CASSLMDRGRNQPQHF
TRBJ2-1 | . | . | TRBV13 | TGTGCCAGCAGCGCCAGACTAGCGCCAGGGGGGTACAATGAGCAGTTCTTC | CASSARLAPGGYNEQFF
TRBJ2-1 | . | . | TRBV7-9 | TGTGCCAGCAGCTTAATCGAAGGAGGGAGAATCAATGAGCAGTTCTTC | CASSLIEGGRINEQFF
TRBJ2-3 | TRBD2 | . | TRBV27 | TGTGCCAGCAGTTTAGCGGGAGGGGGAACAGATACGCAGTATTTT | CASSLAGGGTDTQYF
TRBJ1-5 | . | few | TRBV5-6 | TGTGCCAGCAGCTTCGGGTTCAATCAGCCCCAGCATTTT | CASSFGFNQPQHF
TRBJ2-1 | . | . | TRBV28 | TGTGCCAGCACCCTGGAAGCAGGGAATGAGCAGTTCTTC | CASTLEAGNEQFF